The 16 T cell receptor beta chains listed next were all sequenced from one sample in a study of Graves' ophthalmopathy and Graves' hyperthyroidism. RNA transcripts were the source from which TCR beta CDR3 regions were amplified. The first-round RT-PCR employed HTBI primers together with the Qiagen OneStep RT-PCR kit. A multiplex PCR was then performed as the second round. In TCRdb, the multiplex PCR reads were re-called with MiXCR into one record per CDR3 protein. In the table there are 400,000 to 450,000 distinct CDR3 sequences, over 20% of which are singletons. Specimen: peripheral blood. The source of these receptors is a woman under 30 with stable Graves' hyperthyroidism.

Ten or more counts support this clonotype. The chain uses TRBV28 and TRBJ1-5, with 11 positions matching TRBD1. There are 18 residues in the CDR3. Unmatched junction bases numbered 6, after V lost 0 bases and J lost 2 bases. Per the germline V gene, CDR1 is MDHEN and CDR2 is SYDVKM. The CDR3 bases are TGTGCCAGCAGTTTATGGGGGACAGGGGGAAACGGCAATCAGCCCCAGCATTTT. It codes for CASSLWGTGGNGNQPQHF.

At least ten counts were recorded for this clonotype. The V gene is TRBV2, the J gene TRBJ1-1; D unclear. The germline gives CDR1 SNHLY, CDR2 FYNNEI. V lost 1 base and J 8 bases, leaving 11 bases between the germline ends. The CDR3 length is 13 residues. The CDR3 region has the DNA TGTGCCAGCAGTGAAGGAAAGTATTCAGAAGCTTTCTTT. It codes for CASSEGKYSEAFF. Full variable domain (remainder filled in from reference TRBV2 and TRBJ1-1): EPEVTQTPSHQVTQMGQEVILRCVPISNHLYFYWYRQILGQKVEFLVSFYNNEISEKSEIFDDQFSVERPDGSNFTLKIRSTKLEDSAMYFCASSEGKYSEAFFGQGTRLTVV.

At least ten counts were recorded for this clonotype. The chain carries TRBV5-8 and TRBJ1-6; TRBD1 aligns across 10 bases. The CDR3 runs to 14 residues. Germline-derived CDR1 and CDR2 are SGHTS and YDEGEE. J lost 11 bases, V lost 0 bases, and 2 bases had no gene match. The CDR3 nucleotides are TGTGCCAGCAGCTTGGGACAGGGGGCCCCACCCCTCCACTTT. Translation: CASSLGQGAPPLHF.

This clonotype was counted at least ten times. V is TRBV6-1 and J is TRBJ1-2, with 9 nucleotides matching TRBD1. The germline V gene has CDR1 MNHNS and CDR2 SASEGT. The V segment lost 8 bases and the J segment 4 bases; nucleotides outside the gene matches: 5. This CDR3 has 13 residues. CDR3 sequence: CASGQGRIYGYTF. CDR3 DNA: TGTGCCAGCGGACAGGGGAGAATCTATGGCTACACCTTC.

At least ten counts were recorded for this clonotype. This may be a read error: a much more frequent sequence differs by one nucleotide. This chain uses TRBV2 with TRBJ2-5; 7 positions agree with TRBD2. Per the germline V gene, CDR1 is SNHLY and CDR2 is FYNNEI. The V gene end was trimmed by 2 bases and the J gene end by 9 bases; junction bases not matched to a gene: 12. This CDR3 comprises 15 residues. CDR3: CASSELLAGVEAQYF. DNA of the CDR3: TGTGCCAGCAGTGAATTGCTTGCGGGAGTTGAGGCCCAGTACTTC.

This clonotype was detected ten times or more. The genes are TRBV12-3 or TRBV12-4 and TRBJ1-2, with D uncertain. The germline V and J ends were trimmed by 0 bases and 3 bases, with 5 bases remaining between them. The CDR3 has 13 amino acids. CDR3 protein: CASSLAQYYGYTF. DNA of the CDR3: TGTGCCAGCAGTTTAGCCCAGTACTATGGCTACACCTTC.

This clonotype was observed many times. The V and J genes are TRBV5-5 and TRBJ1-1; unclear D gene. The length of the CDR3 is 14 residues. The germline V gene encodes CDR1 SGHKS and CDR2 YYEKEE (reference sequence). V lost 2 bases and J 1 base, leaving 9 bases between the germline ends. CDR3 DNA: TGTGCCAGCAGCTTTCAGGCGTCGAACACTGAAGCTTTCTTT. Encoded protein: CASSFQASNTEAFF. Drawing the rest from reference TRBV5-5 and TRBJ1-1, the complete variable domain is DAGVTQSPTHLIKTRGQQVTLRCSPISGHKSVSWYQQVLGQGPQFIFQYYEKEERGRGNFPDRFSARQFPNYSSELNVNALLLGDSALYLCASSFQASNTEAFFGQGTRLTVV.

This clonotype was seen many times. V gene TRBV7-8 combines with J gene TRBJ2-7; 7 bases match TRBD1. Losses at the gene ends were 5 bases for V and 3 bases for J; bases not matched to a gene: 10. CDR3 length equals 15 residues. Germline V gene sequence: CDR1 SGHVS, CDR2 FQNEAQ. The CDR3 coding sequence is TGTGCCAGCAGCACTCCCGGGACAGTTTACTACGAGCAGTACTTC. The encoded protein is CASSTPGTVYYEQYF.

This clonotype was seen at least ten times. The chain is built from TRBV28 and TRBJ2-5, with TRBD1 matching 8 bases. The CDR3 spans 16 residues. Germline lookup yields CDR1 MDHEN and CDR2 SYDVKM. The V and J ends lost 4 bases and 7 bases, in that order; junction bases with no gene match: 14. The chain's CDR3 is CASSSSGQGATGTQYF. The DNA for the CDR3 is TGTGCCAGCAGTTCCTCGGGGCAGGGGGCGACGGGGACCCAGTACTTC.

This clonotype has at least ten counts. The chain has TRBV12-3 or TRBV12-4 and TRBJ2-5; D may be TRBD2 (5 bases). V lost 6 bases and J lost 0, with 8 bases in between. The CDR3 sequence is 13 residues long. This chain's CDR3 is CASRKRNQETQYF. The CDR3 DNA is TGTGCCAGCAGGAAGCGGAACCAAGAGACCCAGTACTTC.

There are many counts of this clonotype. This chain joins TRBV12-3 or TRBV12-4 and TRBJ2-7; 10 bases map to TRBD2. The trim removed 3 bases at V and 2 bases at J, leaving 4 bases unmatched. This CDR3 region has 15 residues. This chain's CDR3 is CASSFGLADTYEQYF. The CDR3 nucleotides are TGTGCCAGCAGTTTCGGACTAGCGGATACCTACGAGCAGTACTTC.

This clonotype was found many times. The V gene is TRBV28, the J gene TRBJ2-3, with 8 bases matching TRBD1. From germline, CDR1 is MDHEN and CDR2 SYDVKM. This CDR3 has 14 residues. V dropped 3 bases and J dropped 4; count of bases not matched to a gene: 3. CDR3 in DNA: TGTGCCAGCAGTTTCAGGGGGCTCGCAGATACGCAGTATTTT. This sequence encodes CASSFRGLADTQYF.

This clonotype was observed many times. The chain recombines TRBV29-1 with TRBJ2-5; D gene uncertain. The V end lost 0 bases, the J end lost 0 bases, and 8 bases lay between the germline ends. The CDR3 has 14 residues. The germline gives CDR1 SQVTM, CDR2 ANQGSEA. The CDR3, as DNA: TGCAGCGTTGAAGATCCCAGGTACCAAGAGACCCAGTACTTC. Translating gives CSVEDPRYQETQYF. Looking up the rest from reference TRBV29-1 and TRBJ2-5 gives the full variable domain: SAVISQKPSRDICQRGTSLTIQCQVDSQVTMMFWYRQQPGQSLTLIATANQGSEATYESGFVIDKFPISRPNLTFSTLTVSNMSPEDSSIYLCSVEDPRYQETQYFGPGTRLLVL.

This clonotype showed up many times. The CDR3 region is CASSRDIDQPQHF. In DNA form, the CDR3 reads TGTGCCAGCAGCCGGGACATCGATCAGCCCCAGCATTTT. V is TRBV6-1 and J is TRBJ1-5; possible D gene TRBD1, 6 bases. V lost 6 bases to trimming and J lost 5 bases, with 11 bases between them. The CDR3 consists of 13 residues. Germline-derived CDR1 and CDR2 are MNHNS and SASEGT.

A remark on this clonotype: Mismatch with germline at one junction end may stem from a read error. V is TRBV20-1 and J is TRBJ2-4, with D perhaps given as TRBD1 or TRBD2 (7 bases each). The CDR3 covers 15 residues. Germline V gene data show CDR1 as DFQATT and CDR2 as SNEGSKA (reference sequence). CDR3 amino acids: CSARARGGAKNIKYF. The CDR3 DNA reads as TGCAGTGCTAGGGCCAGGGGGGGGGCCAAAAACATTAAGTACTTC.

The chain carries TRBV7-2 and TRBJ2-5; D unresolved. CDR1 is SGHTA and CDR2 is FQGNSA in the germline V gene. V lost 7 bases and J lost 4, with 7 bases in between. This CDR3 has 11 residues. Here the CDR3 reads CASMQAETQYF. CDR3 DNA sequence: TGTGCCAGCATGCAAGCAGAGACCCAGTACTTC.